Here is one T cell receptor beta chain with its context. Its antigen specificity is not known. Nothing much larger sits one base from this clone, and base qualities are not available. The germline V and J ends show losses of 3 bases and 2 bases respectively, and no gene match explains 4 bases of the junction. Counted from cysteine to phenylalanine, this CDR3 has 14 amino acids. Only the CDR3 region is kept as DNA, spanning 42 bases read in frame from base 1. The germline V gene encodes CDR1 ENHRY and CDR2 SYGVKD. TCRbeta CDR3 regions were amplified from genomic DNA using the immunoSEQ Assay, a bias-controlled multiplex PCR. Processing in the source paper ran as follows. Within the assay, amplification of reference gene primers was used to estimate how many nucleated cells each sample contained. To quantify the absolute abundance of each unique TCRbeta CDR3 rearrangement, sequence reads were collapsed and filtered. For each sample, productive Simpson clonality was calculated by taking the square root of Simpson's diversity index across productive rearrangements. Here the immuneACCESS table is served through TCRdb, limited to in-frame sequences with V and J called. Missing clones are a known gap in these copies; in checked studies unresolved V genes cover under half, and the rest lacks a known reason. V, J and clone size reflect that table, while D and trimming were determined from the DNA. The sample contains under 200,000 clones, roughly 80% of them found a single time. The ten largest clones capture 13% to 15% of the sample.

Collaborating institutions collected whole blood in K2EDTA tubes following their own protocols. Collaborator samples were shipped for TCRbeta analysis as frozen whole blood, isolated PBMCs, or DNA extracted from either sample type. This sample was taken from a study of blood T cell repertoires in COVID-19 (dated by TCRdb to 2019 to 2021). Looking at the study overall: The collaborator samples originated in the United States, Italy and Spain and spanned the acute and convalescent phases of COVID-19. A freely available public database, intended as a resource for researchers studying the immune response to SARS-CoV-2, is where the repertoires were released. The material from the prospective study consisted of cDNA or gDNA derived from T cells, B-cell-depleted T cells, or PBMCs. The dataset comprised deeply sampled blood TCRbeta repertoires from subjects exposed to, actively infected with, or recovered from COVID-19. Where available, HLA class I and class II types were taken from metadata supplied by the sample provider and were not determined by assay-based typing. Samples were obtained from the ongoing ImmuneRACE study (first 160 participants) and from 1,254 subjects provided by 6 global collaborators. Sample metadata almost always included a de-identified subject ID, COVID-19 status, age in years and sex.

Broad study findings and their caveats: The quantity of clinical and demographic metadata differed by source and by participant and was supplied without curation.

Recombination joined TRBV10-3 with TRBJ2-7, with 7 middle bases fitting TRBD1. Material: peripheral blood. The receptor comes from a man aged 18 to 29 with active or convalescent COVID-19. The CDR3 protein is CAISDGTVTYEQYF. The sequenced DNA: TGTGCCATCAGTGACGGGACAGTAACCTACGAGCAGTACTTC.